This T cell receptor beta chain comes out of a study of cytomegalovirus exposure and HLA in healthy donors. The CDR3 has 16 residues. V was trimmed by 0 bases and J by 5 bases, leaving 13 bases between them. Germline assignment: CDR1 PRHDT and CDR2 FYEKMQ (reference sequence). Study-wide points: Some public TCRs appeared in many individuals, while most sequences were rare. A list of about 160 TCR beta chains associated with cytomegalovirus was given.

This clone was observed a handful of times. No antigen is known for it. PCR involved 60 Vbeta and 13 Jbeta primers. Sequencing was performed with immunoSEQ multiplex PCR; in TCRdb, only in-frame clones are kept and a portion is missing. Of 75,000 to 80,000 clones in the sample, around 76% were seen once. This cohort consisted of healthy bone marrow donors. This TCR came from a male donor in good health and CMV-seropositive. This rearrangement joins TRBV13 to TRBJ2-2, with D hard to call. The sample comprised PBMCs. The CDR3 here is CASSLGGSERTGELFF. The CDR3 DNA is TGTGCCAGCAGCTTAGGCGGGTCAGAAAGAACCGGGGAGCTGTTTTTT.